This T cell receptor beta chain was recorded in a study of identical twins. Between the trimmed V and J ends, which lost 2 bases and 12 bases, there was a span of 20 bases. The germline CDR1 and CDR2 sequences are SGHVS and FQNEAQ. CDR3 length: 14 amino acids. This clonotype showed up just a few times. A universal primer site arose from template switching, and cDNA bore unique molecular identifiers. Each CDR3 protein is one row after TCRdb ran MiXCR on the 5' RACE reads. The table has 450,000 or so distinct CDR3 sequences, about 24% seen once. These data were also reused for a study on T cells expressing NK-cell markers. According to that study: One of the eight sequenced donors was seronegative, whereas the other seven were HCMV-seropositive. Among four donors, these clonotypes also ranked first in the CD3+CD56-NKG2C+ fraction.

V gene TRBV7-8 combines with J gene TRBJ2-7; D uncertain. The sequence came from a woman between 18 and 29 years old in good health. Sequencing was carried out using CD4+ T cells sorted from blood. DNA of the CDR3: TGTGCCAGCAGCTTAACCGGAGACTCCCCCCTACTGTACTTC. It yields the protein CASSLTGDSPLLYF.